Sequencing of this T cell receptor (beta chain) was carried out in a study of blood T cells in healthy people across ages (dated by TCRdb to between 2014 and 2016). Notes on the research overall: In model experiments, template switching captured roughly one uniquely barcoded TCR beta cDNA molecule for every two T cells. The donors were split into four age groups: young (average about 16 years), middle-aged (roughly 39), aged (more than 55) and long-lived (roughly 86). The study measured age-related changes in TCR beta repertoire diversity using deep sequencing normalized with unique cDNA molecular identifiers. Using the same blood draw, the study looked at two additional independent replicas of 1 million unique cDNA reads for two donors, one aged 18 to 29 and the other aged 80 or older. To avoid experimental bias, donors of different ages were spread randomly across the sequencing lanes. Overall study results and their limits: The CMV infection status of donors was not known, potentially confounding age-related changes in expanded clonotypes. Compared with the aged group, the long-lived group had more naive CD4+ T cells, fewer expanded clones and increased TCR diversity, a pattern suggesting age selection. Since profiling was done on bulk unsorted PBMCs, naive and antigen-experienced compartments could not be conclusively compared. As age increased, observed TCR beta diversity per million T cells dropped in a roughly linear way, and a significant reduction was already evident by age 40. A strong correlation was found between observed TCR beta diversity and the percentage of naive T cells measured by flow cytometry. Estimates of total diversity from one million sequenced T cells were regarded as lower bounds and underestimates.

The donors were some 39 Caucasian individuals from Russia, aged 6 to 90 years, who were systemically healthy. Each donor gave approximately 9.3 milliliters of peripheral blood, collected into EDTA-treated Vacutainer tubes. Ficoll-Paque density-gradient centrifugation was used to isolate PBMCs, with at least 7 million obtained per sample. Total RNA was extracted from PBMCs with Trizol reagent, with at least 6 micrograms obtained per sample. Naive CD45RAhigh/CD27high T cell percentages were measured by flow cytometry on a PBMC aliquot from every donor. The CDR3 numbers 15 residues from cysteine through phenylalanine. CDR3 DNA is the only sequence kept; it has 45 bases, read in frame from the first base. CDR1 and CDR2 (DFQATT, SNEGSKA) derive from the germline V gene (reference sequence). V ends up 5 bases short and J 6 bases short, with an unmatched junction base count of 11. The table lists this clonotype with a few counts. No cognate antigen has been identified for it. No quality values exist for individual bases; no much larger clone is one base distant.

The library came from 5' RACE. TCRdb names Illumina HiSeq 2500 as the instrument used. A second about 7 to 12 cycle PCR used a sample-barcoded 5' primer and a J-beta primer mix. Each TCR beta cDNA molecule received a unique molecular identifier from a template-switch 5' adaptor carrying 12 random nucleotides. Each sample yielded at least 3 million CDR3-containing paired-end reads. First-strand cDNA was synthesized from all RNA with the Mint cDNA synthesis kit, primed by a TRBC-specific oligonucleotide. Following uracil-DNA glycosylase treatment, a first 18-cycle PCR with universal primers M1SS and BC2_uni_R was performed on all cDNA. The paper's processing steps were these. For normalization, 1 million high-quality reads, each with a distinct molecular identifier, were randomly selected from each sample. Instead of being binned into consensus sequences, reads that shared molecular identifiers were thrown out. CDR3 identification, clonotype clustering and error correction used MiTCR with a Q25 quality threshold and the strictest error-elimination algorithm. A nonparametric unseen species model using Euler transformation provided a lower-bound estimate of total TCR beta diversity. Starting from the raw public reads, TCRdb applied fastp trimming at Q25, assembled clones with MiXCR and retained in-frame beta chains. CDR3 protein duplicates are merged, each entry listing the most common genes and DNA. V and J calls and clone size were set by TCRdb, not the authors. The sample has 720,000 or so distinct CDR3 sequences on record, roughly 41% of them singletons. The top ten hold about 32% of the sample.

The origin of this receptor is a man at least 80 years old in good health. The chain joins TRBV20-1 to TRBJ2-1, with 9 bases aligning to TRBD2. The sample taken for sequencing was blood. At the DNA level, the sequence is TGCAGTGCTTCGCGGGGGGGCTCGGTTCTCAATGAGCAGTTCTTC. It is translated as CSASRGGSVLNEQFF.